This T cell receptor (beta chain) is drawn from a study of blood T cells in healthy people across ages. The second PCR ran about 7 to 12 cycles with a sample-barcoded 5' primer and J-beta primers. Unique molecular identifiers of 12 random nucleotides labeled each cDNA. TCRdb re-called the 5' RACE reads through MiXCR, storing one row per CDR3 protein. The sample has 1.4 million to 1.5 million distinct CDR3 sequences; about 40% are singletons. This clonotype was counted a few times. Each individual donor underwent a draw of ten milliliters of peripheral blood. Every sample yielded at least 6.5 million isolated PBMCs. The CDR3 consists of 14 residues. In germline, CDR1 is SGHKS, CDR2 YYEKEE (reference sequence). V lost 3 bases to trimming and J lost 0 bases; unmatched junction nucleotides: 0.

Sequencing was done on a sample of blood. The rearrangement uses TRBV5-5 and TRBJ1-5; 7 bases fit TRBD1. The receptor was isolated from a woman aged 18 to 35 in good health. Here the CDR3 reads CASSWDSSNQPQHF. The CDR3 DNA follows: TGTGCCAGCAGCTGGGACAGTAGCAATCAGCCCCAGCATTTT.